One and the same sample provided the 21 T cell receptor beta chains below, sequenced in a study of cytomegalovirus exposure and HLA in healthy donors. 13 Jbeta primers and 60 Vbeta primers were used for the PCR. Repertoires were generated with immunoSEQ multiplex PCR, while TCRdb's copy carries only in-frame clones and drops some. The sample contains about 85,000 clones, about 80% of which appear only once. The sequenced sample consisted of PBMCs. These receptors all stem from a woman in her 50s in good health and CMV-seropositive.

The genes are TRBV13 and TRBJ1-2; D gene unclear. Germline CDR1 PRHDT, CDR2 FYEKMQ (reference sequence). V was clipped by 1 base and J by 4 bases, with 7 bases between them. This CDR3 is built from 13 residues. This CDR3 is CASSLARSYGYTF. The CDR3 DNA sequence: TGTGCCAGCAGCTTAGCCCGGAGCTATGGCTACACCTTC.

The CDR3 reads CASSYGRGMGNSPLHF. The CDR3 DNA reads as TGTGCCAGCAGCTATGGGCGGGGGATGGGTAATTCACCCCTCCACTTT. The chain employs TRBV7-2 and TRBJ1-6; TRBD1 is a possible D gene (5 bases). V lost 4 bases and J 6 bases, leaving 16 bases between the germline ends. The length of the CDR3 is 16 residues. In germline, CDR1 is SGHTA, CDR2 FQGNSA.

The V and J genes are TRBV19 and TRBJ1-3; D gene unclear. This CDR3 comprises 15 residues. The germline CDR1 and CDR2 sequences are LNHDA and SQIVND (reference sequence). The V end lost 5 bases, the J end lost 0 bases, and 11 bases lay between the germline ends. The CDR3 loop is CASSPQLLSGNTIYF. The CDR3, as DNA: TGTGCCAGTAGTCCACAGCTACTCTCTGGAAACACCATATATTTT.

The V gene is TRBV6-1, the J gene TRBJ1-1; D may be TRBD1 (5 bases). Per the germline V gene, CDR1 is MNHNS and CDR2 is SASEGT. Trimming pared 7 bases from V and 0 bases from J, leaving 9 bases between. This CDR3 contains 13 residues. The CDR3 here is CASNQGLNTEAFF. CDR3 DNA: TGTGCCAGCAATCAGGGCTTGAACACTGAAGCTTTCTTT.

V is TRBV6-5 and J is TRBJ1-5; perhaps TRBD1 as D (6 bases). The germline V and J ends were trimmed by 2 bases and 5 bases, with 13 bases remaining between them. In germline, CDR1 is MNHEY, CDR2 SVGAGI. The CDR3 has 15 residues. The CDR3 spells CASSYTTGSDQPQHF. The CDR3 region has the DNA TGTGCCAGCAGTTACACTACAGGGAGTGATCAGCCCCAGCATTTT.

This rearrangement joins TRBV5-6 to TRBJ2-5, with D hard to call. Per the germline V gene, CDR1 is SGHDT and CDR2 is YYEEEE. The CDR3 runs 13 residues. The V end lost 1 base, the J end lost 2 bases, and 6 bases lay between the germline ends. CDR3: CASSLQAQETQYF. Here the CDR3 DNA reads TGTGCCAGCAGCTTGCAAGCTCAAGAGACCCAGTACTTC.

The chain couples TRBV19 to TRBJ1-1, with a weak D call TRBD1 (5 bases). With 7 bases removed from V and 1 base from J, the gap between germline ends came to 10 bases. The germline V gene encodes CDR1 LNHDA and CDR2 SQIVND (reference sequence). The CDR3 consists of 13 residues. The CDR3: CASNPRENTEAFF. DNA of the CDR3: TGTGCCAGTAACCCCAGGGAGAACACTGAAGCTTTCTTT. The full variable domain, with the rest looked up from reference TRBV19 and TRBJ1-1, is DGGITQSPKYLFRKEGQNVTLSCEQNLNHDAMYWYRQDPGQGLRLIYYSQIVNDFQKGDIAEGYSVSREKKESFPLTVTSAQKNPTAFYLCASNPRENTEAFFGQGTRLTVV.

The chain uses TRBV25-1 and TRBJ1-2; D not resolved. This CDR3 contains 16 residues. From germline, CDR1 is MGHDK and CDR2 SYGVNS. V was shortened by 3 bases and J by 3 bases, with 17 bases between the two germline ends. CDR3 DNA: TGTGCCAGCAGTGACCAGGACGGAGGTTTGGACTATGGCTACACCTTC. This gives the protein CASSDQDGGLDYGYTF.

This chain connects TRBV6-5 to TRBJ2-7; D is possibly TRBD1 (5 bases). The germline V gene has CDR1 MNHEY and CDR2 SVGAGI. CDR3 length: 15 residues. V was trimmed by 0 bases and J by 3 bases, leaving 12 bases between them. CDR3 DNA sequence: TGTGCCAGCAGTTACTCAGACAGCCCCCACTACGAGCAGTACTTC. Its translation: CASSYSDSPHYEQYF.

This clone is a singleton in its sample. V and J are TRBV6-1 and TRBJ2-7, with a tentative D call TRBD1 (6 bases). V shed 4 bases and J shed 1 base, with 17 bases lying between them. From germline, CDR1 is MNHNS and CDR2 SASEGT. This CDR3 is built from 16 residues. The CDR3 spells CASSGLQGIGSYEQYV. CDR3 nucleotide sequence: TGTGCCAGCAGTGGCCTACAGGGAATTGGGTCCTACGAGCAGTACGTC.

The V and J genes are TRBV5-1 and TRBJ1-1, with D possibly matching TRBD1 (6 bases). The V end was cut by 2 bases, the J end by 6 bases, with 11 bases between. CDR3 length: 13 residues. Germline CDR1 and CDR2: SGHRS and YFSETQ. Here the CDR3 DNA reads TGCGCCAGCAGCTTTAATACAGGGCCTGAAGCTTTCTTT. Amino acids: CASSFNTGPEAFF.

The genes are TRBV9 and TRBJ2-7; D call uncertain. V was clipped by 1 base and J by 0 bases, with 8 bases between them. The CDR3 runs 14 residues. Germline-derived CDR1 and CDR2 are SGDLS and YYNGEE. The CDR3 sequence: CASSVLQFSYEQYF. CDR3 coding DNA: TGTGCCAGCAGCGTATTACAGTTCTCCTACGAGCAGTACTTC.

In this sample, this clone turned up a few times. This chain links TRBV5-1 with TRBJ2-1; TRBD1 aligns across 8 bases. CDR3 size: 15 residues. V lost 4 bases to trimming and J lost 7 bases; unmatched junction nucleotides: 10. Germline V gene lookup returns CDR1 SGHRS and CDR2 YFSETQ. CDR3 DNA sequence: TGCGCCAGCAGCCCTAACCTCGGGACAGGAAATGAGCAGTTCTTC. This encodes CASSPNLGTGNEQFF.

J is TRBJ2-5 and V is TRBV11-3; TRBD2 aligns across 7 bases. The germline V gene has CDR1 SGHNT and CDR2 YENEEA. CDR3 length: 15 residues. Trimming removed 8 bases from V and 3 bases from J; junction bases left unmatched: 12. CDR3 protein: CASLPWEGGEETQYF. The CDR3 bases are TGTGCCAGCCTTCCTTGGGAGGGAGGGGAAGAGACCCAGTACTTC.

This clone has just a few counts. The gene calls are TRBV11-2 and TRBJ2-1; no reliable D call. The germline V gene has CDR1 SGHAT and CDR2 FQNNGV. The CDR3 totals 13 residues. The ends were cut back, 0 bases at V and 6 bases at J, with 6 bases in the middle. The CDR3 nucleotides read TGTGCCAGCAGCTTAGAATCTAGCAATGAGCAGTTCTTC. Encoded protein: CASSLESSNEQFF.

The chain employs TRBV2 and TRBJ1-6, with a tentative D call TRBD1 (5 bases). The germline CDR1 and CDR2 sequences are SNHLY and FYNNEI. The ends were cut back, 8 bases at V and 7 bases at J, with 18 bases in the middle. The CDR3 totals 15 residues. This CDR3 reads CASVPNGARNSPLHF. DNA for the CDR3: TGTGCCAGCGTCCCGAATGGGGCGAGAAATTCACCCCTCCACTTT.

The gene calls are TRBV7-6 and TRBJ1-4; D is possibly TRBD1 (5 bases). V lost 2 bases and J lost 1, with 8 bases in between. CDR1 and CDR2 (germline): SGHVS, FNYEAQ. This CDR3 comprises 15 residues. CDR3 sequence (DNA): TGTGCCAGCAGCTTAAGTGACAGAACTAATGAAAAACTGTTTTTT. This sequence encodes CASSLSDRTNEKLFF. The full variable domain, completed using reference TRBV7-6 and TRBJ1-4, is GAGVSQSPRYKVTKRGQDVALRCDPISGHVSLYWYRQALGQGPEFLTYFNYEAQQDKSGLPNDRFSAERPEGSISTLTIQRTEQRDSAMYRCASSLSDRTNEKLFFGSGTQLSVL.

V and J are TRBV2 and TRBJ2-1; 10 bases align to TRBD1. Germline CDR1 is SNHLY and CDR2 is FYNNEI. The CDR3 extends over 15 amino acids. V shed 9 bases and J 12 bases; nucleotides not matched to a gene: 17. The chain's CDR3 is CASLASSRTGGWQFF. The CDR3 DNA follows: TGTGCCAGTCTCGCATCGTCCCGGACAGGGGGTTGGCAGTTCTTC.

The chain combines TRBV10-2 with TRBJ1-1, with 7 bases identical to TRBD1. Germline values: CDR1 WSHSY, CDR2 SAAADI. V lost 6 bases to trimming and J lost 9 bases; unmatched junction nucleotides: 7. The CDR3 totals 12 residues. The CDR3 DNA follows: TGCGCCAGCAGAGCGGACAGGACTAAAGCTTTCTTT. Translation: CASRADRTKAFF.

The V gene is TRBV6-1, the J gene TRBJ2-7, with a tentative D call TRBD1 (5 bases). V was cut by 4 bases and J by 4 bases, with 20 bases left in between. Germline V gene data show CDR1 as MNHNS and CDR2 as SASEGT. The CDR3 is 16 amino acids. The CDR3 DNA is TGTGCCAGCAGTGGGATTCAGGGTCGGGTCGGATACGAGCAGTACGTC. Its translation is CASSGIQGRVGYEQYV.

The sample holds a few counts of this clone. The chain employs TRBV10-3 and TRBJ1-1; tentative D call: TRBD1 (6 bases). The V and J ends lost 7 bases and 3 bases respectively, with 15 bases between them. The CDR3 is 14 amino acids. Germline CDR1 and CDR2: ENHRY and SYGVKD. The CDR3 DNA sequence: TGTGCCATCACCCGACAGGTGGGGGACACTGAAGCTTTCTTT. Translated: CAITRQVGDTEAFF.